The TCR beta chain described here comes from a study of blood T cell repertoires in COVID-19. Study-level information: Sites across the United States, Italy and Spain contributed samples from acute and convalescent COVID-19. T cells, B-cell-depleted T cells, or PBMCs provided the cDNA or gDNA that served as material.

This clone was detected once. Using immunoSEQ multiplex PCR, the repertoire was profiled, and TCRdb retains in-frame clones only, with some absent. The sample consists of around 200,000 clones, just over 85% of them appearing once. The CDR3 runs to 16 residues. Germline lookup yields CDR1 LNHDA and CDR2 SQIVND (reference sequence). Trimming shortened V by 7 bases and J by 3 bases, and 19 bases separated the two germline ends. The specimen was peripheral blood. The receptor was derived from a man aged 50-59 years with acute or convalescent COVID-19. The V call is TRBV19, the J call TRBJ1-5; perhaps TRBD1 as D (5 bases). CDR3 sequence reads: CASTSGGGAINQPQHF. The CDR3 DNA is TGTGCCAGTACCTCCGGTGGTGGGGCCATCAATCAGCCCCAGCATTTT.